The entry below describes one TCR beta chain. Its antigen is as yet unknown. The data are from a study of post-analysis software for immune sequencing data. Turning to the study itself: Included among the disease courses, which were recorded for the cohort, were relapsing-remitting, secondary progressive and progressive-relapsing multiple sclerosis. Study findings and constraints: Compared with controls, patients had more of five TRBV segments, including TRBV5-6, TRBV5-1 and TRBV20-1. When compared against controls, multiple sclerosis patients showed significantly lower normalized Chao1 diversity. Same-batch samples co-clustered strongly by F measure.

This CDR3 comprises 17 residues. V was clipped by 0 bases and J by 0 bases, with 10 bases between them. Per the germline V gene, CDR1 is SGDLS and CDR2 is YYNGEE. Built from TCR beta cDNA, the libraries had unique molecular identifiers in them. Yield was roughly 0.5 million cDNA molecules from approximately 0.91 to 9.4 million T cells. One entry per CDR3 protein results from TCRdb running MiXCR on the PCR reads. The table lists 650,000 to 850,000 distinct CDR3 sequences, about 45% of them singletons, with 4.9% in the top ten. Material for sequencing was blood. The rearrangement links TRBV9 to TRBJ2-6; D tentatively fits TRBD1 or TRBD2 (6 bases each). This receptor was taken from a girl aged 5-17 years with multiple sclerosis. The CDR3 sequence is CASSVEGGSSGANVLTF. CDR3 nucleotides: TGTGCCAGCAGCGTAGAGGGGGGCTCCTCTGGGGCCAACGTCCTGACTTTC.